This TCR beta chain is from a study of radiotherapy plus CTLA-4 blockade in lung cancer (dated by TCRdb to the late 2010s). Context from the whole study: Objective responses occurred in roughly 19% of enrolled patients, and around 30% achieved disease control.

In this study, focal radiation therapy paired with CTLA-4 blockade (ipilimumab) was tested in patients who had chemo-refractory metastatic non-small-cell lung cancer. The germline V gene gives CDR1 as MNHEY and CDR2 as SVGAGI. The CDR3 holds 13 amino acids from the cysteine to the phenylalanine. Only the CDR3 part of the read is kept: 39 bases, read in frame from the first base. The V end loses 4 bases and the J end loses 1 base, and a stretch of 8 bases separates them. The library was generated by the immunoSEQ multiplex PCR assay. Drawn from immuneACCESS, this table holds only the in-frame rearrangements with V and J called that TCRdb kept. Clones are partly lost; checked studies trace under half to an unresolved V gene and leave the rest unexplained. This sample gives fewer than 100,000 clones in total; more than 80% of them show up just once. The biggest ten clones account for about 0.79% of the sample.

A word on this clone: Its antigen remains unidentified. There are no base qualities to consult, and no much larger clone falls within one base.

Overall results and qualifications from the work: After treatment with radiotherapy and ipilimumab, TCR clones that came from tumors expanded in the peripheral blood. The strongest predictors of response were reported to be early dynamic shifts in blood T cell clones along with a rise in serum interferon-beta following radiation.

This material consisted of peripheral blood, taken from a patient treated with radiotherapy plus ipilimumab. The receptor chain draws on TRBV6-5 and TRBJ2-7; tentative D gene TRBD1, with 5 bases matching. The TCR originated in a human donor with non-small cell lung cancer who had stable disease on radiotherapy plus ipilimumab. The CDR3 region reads CASSFDRSYEQYF. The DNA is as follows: TGTGCCAGCAGTTTCGACAGATCCTACGAGCAGTACTTC.